Detailed here is one T cell receptor (beta chain). Its target is unknown. The data were taken from a study of cytomegalovirus exposure and HLA in healthy donors. Overall study results and limits: Altogether, 150 or so TCR beta chains were recorded as cytomegalovirus-associated. The classifier, whose performance was assessed in both the original and validation cohorts, reportedly diagnosed cytomegalovirus status with high specificity and sensitivity.

The germline CDR1 and CDR2 sequences are SNHLY and FYNNEI. This CDR3 contains 14 residues. Trimming pared 2 bases from V and 4 bases from J, leaving 11 bases between. 60 Vbeta and 13 Jbeta primers were used in PCR. The method was immunoSEQ multiplex PCR; TCRdb's version includes in-frame clones alone and lacks a portion of them. The sample records about 130,000 clones, around three quarters being singletons. Sequenced input: PBMCs. The sequence came from a man aged 25-45 years in good health and CMV-seropositive. This rearrangement joins TRBV2 to TRBJ2-5; unclear D gene. CDR3 nucleotide sequence: TGTGCCAGCAGTGAATTAGCCCTGGCAGAGACCCAGTACTTC. Translation gives CASSELALAETQYF.